What follows are 31 T cell receptor beta chains derived from one specimen sequenced in a study of blood T cell repertoires in COVID-19. Repertoires were generated with immunoSEQ multiplex PCR, while TCRdb's copy carries only in-frame clones and drops some. The sample consists of under 350,000 clones, around nine tenths of them appearing once. The sequencing sample was made of peripheral blood. These receptors were obtained from a man aged 40-55 years with acute or convalescent COVID-19.

This clone has a single count. V is TRBV4-1 and J is TRBJ2-3; 8 bases align to TRBD1. V shed 1 base and J 4 bases; nucleotides not matched to a gene: 4. The germline CDR1 and CDR2 sequences are MGHRA and YSYEKL. This CDR3 has 15 residues. The CDR3 sequence: CASSQVETGADTQYF. In DNA, the CDR3 is TGCGCCAGCAGCCAAGTCGAGACAGGGGCAGATACGCAGTATTTT.

The chain recombines TRBV24-1 with TRBJ1-5; D not resolved. Trimming cost V 9 bases and J 0 bases, with 11 bases left between them. The germline gives CDR1 KGHDR, CDR2 SFDVKD. The length of the CDR3 is 14 residues. CDR3 DNA: TGTGCCACCCAAGCCACTAATAGCAATCAGCCCCAGCATTTT. It yields the protein CATQATNSNQPQHF.

The V call is TRBV12-3 or TRBV12-4, the J call TRBJ2-7; TRBD1 might be the D (6 bases). This CDR3 has 13 amino acids. Trimming left V 8 bases short and J 2 bases short, with 13 bases between. CDR3 loop: CASRRGGTYEQYF. As DNA, the CDR3 is TGTGCCAGCCGGCGAGGGGGAACCTACGAGCAGTACTTC.

The chain has TRBV5-1 and TRBJ2-7, with 10 bases lining up with TRBD1. The V segment lost 1 base and the J segment 5 bases; nucleotides outside the gene matches: 9. The CDR3 runs to 16 residues. CDR1 and CDR2 (germline): SGHRS, YFSETQ. The CDR3, as DNA: TGCGCCAGCAGCTTGAATTTAGGGACAGGGGCCCACGAGCAGTACTTC. Its protein is CASSLNLGTGAHEQYF.

V is TRBV5-4 and J is TRBJ2-7, with D maybe TRBD1 (6 bases). The V gene lost 2 bases and the J gene lost 5 bases, with 11 bases spanning the gap. The CDR3 runs 13 residues. Germline V gives CDR1 SGHNT, CDR2 YYREEE (reference sequence). The CDR3 DNA follows: TGTGCCAGCAGCTTTCTTGCAGGGGACGAGCAGTACTTC. Amino acid sequence: CASSFLAGDEQYF. Complete variable domain (other parts from reference TRBV5-4 and TRBJ2-7): ETGVTQSPTHLIKTRGQQVTLRCSSQSGHNTVSWYQQALGQGPQFIFQYYREEENGRGNFPPRFSGLQFPNYSSELNVNALELDDSALYLCASSFLAGDEQYFGPGTRLTVT.

V gene TRBV7-9 combines with J gene TRBJ2-1, with D unresolved. The V and J ends lost 4 bases and 0 bases respectively, with 10 bases between them. The CDR3 extends over 15 amino acids. Germline loops: CDR1 SEHNR, CDR2 FQNEAQ (reference sequence). The CDR3 spells CASSSPPGSYNEQFF. The DNA of the CDR3 is TGTGCCAGCAGCTCACCCCCCGGCTCCTACAATGAGCAGTTCTTC.

This chain connects TRBV4-2 to TRBJ1-4; D may be TRBD1 (5 bases). The CDR3 is 15 amino acids. From germline, CDR1 is LGHNA and CDR2 YNFKEQ. Trimming took off 0 bases at V and 5 bases at J, with 10 bases between the two ends. CDR3 coding DNA: TGTGCCAGCAGCCAAGACCCAGGGAGGAATGAAAAACTGTTTTTT. Its translation is CASSQDPGRNEKLFF.

This chain uses TRBV9 with TRBJ1-2, with TRBD1 matching 12 bases. With V trimmed by 5 bases and J by 7 bases, 6 bases remained unmatched. Germline CDR1 is SGDLS and CDR2 is YYNGEE. The CDR3 length is 14 residues. For the CDR3, the DNA is TGTGCCAGCAGGAAGGGACAGGGGGCGGGTGGCTACACCTTC. Protein: CASRKGQGAGGYTF.

The rearrangement uses TRBV6-5 and TRBJ2-3; D is unresolved. Per germline, CDR1 MNHEY and CDR2 SVGAGI. V was pared by 5 bases and J by 3 bases, with 9 bases between. The CDR3 loop spans 13 amino acids. CDR3 protein: CASSPRATDTQYF. The CDR3 DNA reads TGTGCCAGCAGTCCCCGCGCGACAGATACGCAGTATTTT.

The V and J genes are TRBV5-6 and TRBJ1-4; maybe TRBD1 (5 bases). The CDR3 runs 16 residues. Between the trimmed V and J ends, which lost 1 base and 4 bases, there was a span of 14 bases. In germline, CDR1 is SGHDT, CDR2 YYEEEE. The CDR3: CASSLFQGWGNEKLFF. CDR3 coding DNA: TGTGCCAGCAGCTTGTTTCAGGGCTGGGGTAATGAAAAACTGTTTTTT.

The table lists this clone with a few counts. The chain uses TRBV7-3 and TRBJ1-6; D is uncertain. The V gene lost 6 bases and the J gene lost 8 bases, with 11 bases spanning the gap. The CDR3 is 13 residues long. CDR1 is SGHTA and CDR2 is FQGTGA in the germline V gene. Here the CDR3 DNA reads TGTGCCAGCAGTGAACAGAATTATTCACCCCTCCACTTT. Translation: CASSEQNYSPLHF.

The genes are TRBV12-5 and TRBJ2-1, with 7 positions matching TRBD1. Per germline, CDR1 LGHNT and CDR2 FRNRAP. The CDR3 contains 12 residues. J gave up 14 bases and V 7 bases, and 11 bases lay outside the gene matches. CDR3 sequence (DNA): TGTGCTAGTGCCCCCCGAGGGGGCGGTGAGTTCTTC. It is translated as CASAPRGGGEFF.

This sequence joins TRBV11-3 and TRBJ2-1, with TRBD1 matching over 7 bases. This CDR3 has 14 amino acids. Trimming at V came to 1 base and at J to 15 bases, leaving 12 bases not matched to a gene. Germline V lookup: CDR1 SGHNT, CDR2 YENEEA. The CDR3 spells CASSLGGKGAGLFF. CDR3 sequence (DNA): TGTGCCAGCAGCTTAGGGGGGAAGGGGGCCGGGCTGTTCTTC.

This chain connects TRBV2 to TRBJ2-7, with 10 bases identical to TRBD1. V shed 2 bases and J 6 bases; nucleotides not matched to a gene: 7. The V gene's germline CDR1 is SNHLY and CDR2 FYNNEI. This CDR3 is 15 amino acids long. CDR3 sequence: CASSERGQGQGEQYF. CDR3 in DNA: TGTGCCAGCAGTGAAAGGGGACAGGGGCAAGGCGAGCAGTACTTC.

V is TRBV18 and J is TRBJ1-6; 10 bases agree with TRBD1. The CDR3 totals 15 residues. Germline values: CDR1 KGHSH, CDR2 LQKENI. The J segment lost 9 bases and the V segment lost 3 bases, leaving 5 bases of the junction unmatched. CDR3 in DNA: TGTGCCAGCTCACCGACAGGGGGCTCCTTTTCACCCCTCCACTTT. Amino acids: CASSPTGGSFSPLHF.

Details on this clone: Other DNA variants within this sample encode the same CDR3. The chain uses TRBV12-3 or TRBV12-4 and TRBJ1-2, with a possible D match to TRBD1 (5 bases). The CDR3 length is 13 residues. The V end lost 1 base, the J end lost 5 bases, and 8 bases lay between the germline ends. The CDR3 sequence is CASSLGREYGYTF. The CDR3 DNA is TGTGCCAGCAGTTTAGGCAGGGAATATGGCTACACCTTC.

This clone has a single count. V is TRBV30 and J is TRBJ2-1; TRBD2 might be the D (6 bases). The CDR3 length is 15 residues. Trimming pared 0 bases from V and 2 bases from J, leaving 11 bases between. The germline gives CDR1 GTSNPN, CDR2 SVGIG (reference sequence). CDR3 sequence reads: CAWSVRGSTYNEQFF. CDR3 coding DNA: TGTGCCTGGAGTGTACGGGGGAGTACCTACAATGAGCAGTTCTTC.

The V gene is TRBV29-1, the J gene TRBJ1-1; 11 bases align to TRBD1. Germline trimming cut 8 bases from V and 0 bases from J; bases unmatched to any gene: 11. CDR3 size: 16 residues. Per the germline V gene, CDR1 is SQVTM and CDR2 is ANQGSEA. This CDR3 reads CSIRGTGGAMNTEAFF. In nucleotides, the CDR3 is TGCAGCATCCGGGGGACAGGGGGTGCCATGAACACTGAAGCTTTCTTT.

The rearrangement links TRBV3-1 (or the pseudogene TRBV3-2) to TRBJ1-6; no firm D call. With 2 bases removed from V and 10 bases from J, the gap between germline ends came to 6 bases. Germline-derived CDR1 and CDR2 are LGHDT and YNNKEL (reference sequence). The CDR3 is 12 amino acids. The CDR3 region is CASSQHRSPLHF. The CDR3 nucleotides are TGTGCCAGCAGCCAACACCGGTCACCCCTCCACTTT.

This clone appeared a single time. The genes are TRBV4-2 and TRBJ1-5, with 7 bases that match TRBD1. The V gene end was trimmed by 4 bases and the J gene end by 7 bases; junction bases not matched to a gene: 7. Germline-derived CDR1 and CDR2 are LGHNA and YNFKEQ. CDR3 length: 14 residues. Here the CDR3 DNA reads TGTGCCAGCAGCCGACAGGGATCGGGACAGCCCCAGCATTTT. It specifies CASSRQGSGQPQHF.

CDR3: CSAGTGGFYEQYF. In DNA form, the CDR3 reads TGCAGCGCTGGGACAGGGGGTTTCTACGAGCAGTACTTC. The chain is built from TRBV29-1 and TRBJ2-7; 11 positions match TRBD1. This CDR3 is built from 13 residues. Trimming removed 7 bases from V and 3 bases from J; junction bases left unmatched: 5. Germline loops: CDR1 SQVTM, CDR2 ANQGSEA.

V is TRBV7-3 and J is TRBJ2-1; 8 bases are shared with TRBD1. Germline CDR1 SGHTA, CDR2 FQGTGA. The junction had 2 bases not matched to a gene; V was cut back by 0 bases and J by 1 base. This CDR3 comprises 16 residues. The CDR3 nucleotides are TGTGCCAGCAGCTTAACGCAGGGGGCGTCCTACAATGAGCAGTTCTTC. Protein: CASSLTQGASYNEQFF.

This clone came up once. The genes are TRBV6-5 and TRBJ1-5, with D maybe TRBD1 (5 bases). Germline values: CDR1 MNHEY, CDR2 SVGAGI. The CDR3 runs to 15 residues. Trimming left V 6 bases short and J 2 bases short, with 14 bases between. CDR3 sequence (DNA): TGTGCCAGCAGGCCCCTAATAGGGGGCAATCAGCCCCAGCATTTT. The encoded protein is CASRPLIGGNQPQHF.

The chain links TRBV19 to TRBJ2-1, with TRBD2 matching over 7 bases. Unmatched junction bases numbered 14, after V lost 7 bases and J lost 8 bases. From germline, CDR1 is LNHDA and CDR2 SQIVND (reference sequence). CDR3 length: 15 amino acids. CDR3 region: CASTIRGDPWDEQFF. The CDR3 DNA is TGTGCCAGTACCATACGGGGGGACCCCTGGGATGAGCAGTTCTTC.

The chain recombines TRBV12-3 or TRBV12-4 with TRBJ2-3; the D gene is possibly TRBD2 (5 bases). The length of the CDR3 is 13 residues. V lost 5 bases, J lost 2 bases, and 8 bases lay in between. CDR3 bases: TGTGCCAGCAGTGGGAGTCTCACAGATACGCAGTATTTT. Translation gives CASSGSLTDTQYF.

As DNA, the CDR3 is TGTGCCGCCTCGGGCCTGGGGGGAGATACGCAGTATTTT. Translated: CAASGLGGDTQYF. The chain uses TRBV3-1 (or the pseudogene TRBV3-2) and TRBJ2-3, with D maybe TRBD2 (6 bases). Per germline, CDR1 LGHDT and CDR2 YNNKEL (reference sequence). V lost 11 bases, J lost 5 bases, and 17 bases lay in between. This CDR3 spans 13 amino acids.

This sequence joins TRBV7-2 and TRBJ1-5; D ambiguous. Looked up from germline, CDR1 is SGHTA and CDR2 is FQGNSA. V was trimmed by 8 bases and J by 1 base, leaving 9 bases between them. The length of the CDR3 is 13 residues. This chain's CDR3 is CASSPGSNQPQHF. In DNA, the CDR3 is TGTGCCAGCTCCCCCGGGAGCAATCAGCCCCAGCATTTT.

This clone has only one observation. The J gene is TRBJ2-7, the V gene TRBV20-1; a possible D gene is TRBD1 (6 bases). V lost 3 bases and J lost 2, with 17 bases in between. The CDR3 covers 15 residues. Germline lookup yields CDR1 DFQATT and CDR2 SNEGSKA (reference sequence). In nucleotides, the CDR3 is TGCAGTGCTAGTTATAAGCGAGGGGGTACCTACGAGCAGTACTTC. It is translated as CSASYKRGGTYEQYF.

The rearrangement links TRBV19 to TRBJ1-5; 9 bases fit TRBD1. Germline CDR1 reads LNHDA; CDR2 reads SQIVND (reference sequence). The length of the CDR3 is 15 residues. J lost 9 bases, V lost 4 bases, and 10 bases had no gene match. CDR3 sequence: CASSSRDRVEGPQHF. CDR3 bases: TGTGCCAGTAGTAGCCGGGACAGGGTAGAGGGGCCCCAGCATTTT. Together with reference TRBV19 and TRBJ1-5, the CDR3 gives the full variable domain: DGGITQSPKYLFRKEGQNVTLSCEQNLNHDAMYWYRQDPGQGLRLIYYSQIVNDFQKGDIAEGYSVSREKKESFPLTVTSAQKNPTAFYLCASSSRDRVEGPQHFGDGTRLSIL.

The V and J genes are TRBV4-1 and TRBJ2-7; 13 bases are a match to TRBD2. Germline trimming cut 6 bases from V and 3 bases from J; bases unmatched to any gene: 5. From germline, CDR1 is MGHRA and CDR2 YSYEKL. CDR3 length equals 15 residues. The DNA of the CDR3 is TGCGCCAGCAGTCGAGGGACTAGCGGGGACTACGAGCAGTACTTC. Residues: CASSRGTSGDYEQYF.

The chain joins TRBV6-5 to TRBJ2-5, with 7 bases fitting TRBD2. Trimming at V came to 2 bases and at J to 4 bases, leaving 1 base not matched to a gene. This CDR3 comprises 13 residues. Germline CDR1 reads MNHEY; CDR2 reads SVGAGI. DNA of the CDR3: TGTGCCAGCAGTTACCCGGGGGGAGAGACCCAGTACTTC. This gives the protein CASSYPGGETQYF.